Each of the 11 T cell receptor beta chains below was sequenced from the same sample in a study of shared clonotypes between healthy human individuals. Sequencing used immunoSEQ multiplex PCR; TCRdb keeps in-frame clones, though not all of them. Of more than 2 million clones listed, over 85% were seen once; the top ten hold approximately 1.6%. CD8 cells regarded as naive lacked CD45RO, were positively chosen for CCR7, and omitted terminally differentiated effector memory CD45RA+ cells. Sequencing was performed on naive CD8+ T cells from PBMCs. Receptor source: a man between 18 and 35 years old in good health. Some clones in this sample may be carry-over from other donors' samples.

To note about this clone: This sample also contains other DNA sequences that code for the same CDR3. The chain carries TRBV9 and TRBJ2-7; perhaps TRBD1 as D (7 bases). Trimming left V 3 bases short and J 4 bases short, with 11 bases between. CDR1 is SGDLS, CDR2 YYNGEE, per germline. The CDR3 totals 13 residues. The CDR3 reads CASSGGTAYEQYF. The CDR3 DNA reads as TGTGCCAGCAGCGGCGGGACAGCTTACGAGCAGTACTTC.

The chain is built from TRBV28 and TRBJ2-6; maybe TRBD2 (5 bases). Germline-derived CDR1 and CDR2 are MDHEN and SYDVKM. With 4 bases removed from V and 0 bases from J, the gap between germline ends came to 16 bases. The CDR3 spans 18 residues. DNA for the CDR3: TGTGCCAGCAGTTCCCCCGGGGTGTCCTTCTCTGGGGCCAACGTCCTGACTTTC. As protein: CASSSPGVSFSGANVLTF.

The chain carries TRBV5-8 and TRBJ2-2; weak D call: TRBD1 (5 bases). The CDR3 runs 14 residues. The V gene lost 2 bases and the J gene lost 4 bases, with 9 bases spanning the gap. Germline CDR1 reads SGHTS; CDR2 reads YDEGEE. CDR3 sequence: CASSLGDSTGELFF. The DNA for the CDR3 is TGTGCCAGCAGCTTAGGGGATAGCACCGGGGAGCTGTTTTTT.

CDR3 protein: CASSPRTRGAKNIQYF. The CDR3 coding sequence is TGTGCCAGCAGTCCCCGGACCCGAGGAGCCAAAAACATTCAGTACTTC. The gene calls are TRBV28 and TRBJ2-4; no definite D call. The CDR3 spans 16 residues. Germline CDR1 reads MDHEN; CDR2 reads SYDVKM. V gave up 5 bases and J gave up 0 bases, with 14 bases separating them.

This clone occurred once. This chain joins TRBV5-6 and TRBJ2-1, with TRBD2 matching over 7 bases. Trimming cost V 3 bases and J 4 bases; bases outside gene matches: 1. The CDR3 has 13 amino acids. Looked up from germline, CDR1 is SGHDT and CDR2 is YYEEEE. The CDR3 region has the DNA TGTGCCAGCAGCTGGGGACTATACAATGAGCAGTTCTTC. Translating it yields CASSWGLYNEQFF.

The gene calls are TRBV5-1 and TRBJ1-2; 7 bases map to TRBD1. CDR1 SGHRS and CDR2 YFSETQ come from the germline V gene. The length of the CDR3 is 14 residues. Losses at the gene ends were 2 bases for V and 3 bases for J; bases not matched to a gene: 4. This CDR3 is CASSLTGDHYGYTF. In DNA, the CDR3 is TGCGCCAGCAGCTTAACAGGGGATCACTATGGCTACACCTTC.

The CDR3: CASSYSSGGRSYEQYF. Written as DNA, the CDR3 is TGTGCCAGCAGTTACTCTTCTGGCGGCCGCTCCTACGAGCAGTACTTC. J is TRBJ2-7 and V is TRBV6-5; D gene unclear. V was pared by 0 bases and J by 0 bases, with 12 bases between. In germline, CDR1 is MNHEY, CDR2 SVGAGI. The CDR3 runs to 16 residues.

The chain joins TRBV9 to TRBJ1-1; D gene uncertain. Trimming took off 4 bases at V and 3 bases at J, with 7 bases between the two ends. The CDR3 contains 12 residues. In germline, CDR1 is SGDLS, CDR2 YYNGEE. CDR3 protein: CASSPRHTEAFF. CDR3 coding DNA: TGTGCCAGCAGCCCCCGTCACACTGAAGCTTTCTTT.

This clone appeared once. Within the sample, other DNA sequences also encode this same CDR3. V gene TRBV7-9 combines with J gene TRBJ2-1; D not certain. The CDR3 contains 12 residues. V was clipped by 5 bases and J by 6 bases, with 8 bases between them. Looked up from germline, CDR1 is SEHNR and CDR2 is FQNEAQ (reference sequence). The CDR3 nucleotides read TGTGCCAGCAGCCCCCTGGGCAATGAGCAGTTCTTC. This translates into CASSPLGNEQFF.

CDR3 sequence: CASSFDRVAGELFF. CDR3 bases: TGTGCCAGCAGTTTTGACAGGGTGGCCGGGGAGCTGTTTTTT. This chain joins TRBV27 and TRBJ2-2; 7 bases agree with TRBD1. Germline lookup yields CDR1 MNHEY and CDR2 SMNVEV (reference sequence). V dropped 3 bases and J dropped 6; count of bases not matched to a gene: 4. The CDR3 sequence is 14 residues long.

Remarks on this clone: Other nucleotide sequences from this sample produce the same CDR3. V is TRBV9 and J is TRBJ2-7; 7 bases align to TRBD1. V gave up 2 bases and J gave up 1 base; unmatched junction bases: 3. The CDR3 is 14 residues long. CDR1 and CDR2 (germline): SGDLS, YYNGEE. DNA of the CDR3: TGTGCCAGCAGCGTGGGGACAGTGTCCTACGAGCAGTACTTC. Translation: CASSVGTVSYEQYF.